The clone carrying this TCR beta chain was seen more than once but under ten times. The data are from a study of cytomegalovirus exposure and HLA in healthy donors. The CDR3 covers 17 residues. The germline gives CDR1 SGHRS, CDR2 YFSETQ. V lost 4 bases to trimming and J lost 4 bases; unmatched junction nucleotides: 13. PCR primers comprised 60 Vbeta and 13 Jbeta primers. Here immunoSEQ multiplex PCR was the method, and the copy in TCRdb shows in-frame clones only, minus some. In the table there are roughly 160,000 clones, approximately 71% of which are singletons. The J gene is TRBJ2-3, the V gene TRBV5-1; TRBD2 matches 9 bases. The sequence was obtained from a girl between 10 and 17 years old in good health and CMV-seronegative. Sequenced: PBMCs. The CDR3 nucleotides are TGCGCCAGCAGCAACCTCTTGCGGGGGGGCAGGGCAGATACGCAGTATTTT. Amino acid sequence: CASSNLLRGGRADTQYF.